A single T cell receptor beta chain is shown here with its context. No antigen is known for it. This record belongs to a study of T-cell memory formation after mild COVID-19. Looking at the study overall: Most TCR clusters belonged to a single donor. General study results and limits: Confirmation of SARS-CoV-2 specificity was lacking for second-wave clones peaking day 37. Clones contracting day 15 to 85 were balanced CD4/CD8; later expanders leaned CD4+.

cDNA libraries for TCR alpha and TCR beta, carrying sample barcodes and UMIs, came from 5'RACE with constant-segment primers. TCRdb re-derived calls from the 5' RACE reads in MiXCR, one entry per CDR3 protein. The table has 95,000 to 120,000 distinct CDR3 sequences, about 18% seen once. The TCR originated in a man aged 18 to 30 who had mild COVID-19 (a few samples of this study predate the infection). Cell type and time point are not known. Sample: PBMCs or a T cell subset sorted from them (not recorded which).

In DNA, the CDR3 is TGTGCCAGCTCACCACCGAGGGGACAGGGCGGAATTGATCAGCCCCAGCATTTT. It yields the protein CASSPPRGQGGIDQPQHF. The chain joins TRBV18 to TRBJ1-5; 9 positions match TRBD1. This CDR3 has 18 residues. Trimming took 0 bases from V and 5 from J; bases not matched to a gene: 11. Germline lookup yields CDR1 KGHSH and CDR2 LQKENI.